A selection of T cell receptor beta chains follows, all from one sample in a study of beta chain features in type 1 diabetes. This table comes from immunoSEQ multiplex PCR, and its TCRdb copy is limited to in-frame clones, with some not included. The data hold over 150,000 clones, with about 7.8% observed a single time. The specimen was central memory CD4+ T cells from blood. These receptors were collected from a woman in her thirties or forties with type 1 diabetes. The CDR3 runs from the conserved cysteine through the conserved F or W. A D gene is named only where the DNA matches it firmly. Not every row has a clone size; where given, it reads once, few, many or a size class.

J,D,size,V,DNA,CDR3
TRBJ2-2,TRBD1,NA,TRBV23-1,TGCGCCAGCAGTCCGTTAACCGGGACAGGGAAACGCAGGCACACCGGGGAGCTGTTTTTT,CASSPLTGTGKRRHTGELFF
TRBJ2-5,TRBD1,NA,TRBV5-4,TGTGCCAGCAGCTTACAGGGGGTTTCAGAGACCCAGTACTTC,CASSLQGVSETQYF
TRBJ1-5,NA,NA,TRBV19,TGTGCCAGTAGTACAGTTAGCAATCAGCCCCAGCATTTT,CASSTVSNQPQHF
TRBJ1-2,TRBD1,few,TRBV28,TGTGCCAGCAGTATTTCGCCCTCCGGGACAGGGAATGGCTACACCTTC,CASSISPSGTGNGYTF
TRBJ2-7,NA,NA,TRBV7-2,TGTGCCAGCAGCTTAGCGTCAGACTCCCGAACCTACGAGCAGTACTTC,CASSLASDSRTYEQYF
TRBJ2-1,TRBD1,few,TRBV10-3,TGTGCCATCAGCGAACCGGGACAGGGGACACAGGGTGAGCAGTTCTTC,CAISEPGQGTQGEQFF
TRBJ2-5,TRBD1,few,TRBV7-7,TGTGCCAGCAGTGACAGGGAACAAGAGACCCAGTACTTC,CASSDREQETQYF
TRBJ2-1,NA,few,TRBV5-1,TGCGCCAGCAGCCCGAGTAGCTCCTACAATGAGCAGTTCTTC,CASSPSSSYNEQFF
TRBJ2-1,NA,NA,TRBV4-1,TGCGCCAGCAGCCAAGAGACCAGCGCGAGCTACAATGAGCAGTTCTTC,CASSQETSASYNEQFF
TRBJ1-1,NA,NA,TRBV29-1,TGCAGCGTTGAAGGAGCCGGTATATTGAGGGCTGAAGCTTTCTTT,CSVEGAGILRAEAFF
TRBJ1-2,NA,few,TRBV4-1,TGCGCCAGCAGCCAAGATACAACAGGGTTTGCCTACTATGGCTACACCTTC,CASSQDTTGFAYYGYTF
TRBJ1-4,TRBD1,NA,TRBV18,TGTGCCAGCTCACCGACAGGGGGCAGTCCTAATGAAAAACTGTTTTTT,CASSPTGGSPNEKLFF
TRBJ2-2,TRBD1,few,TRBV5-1,TGCGCCAGCAGCTTAGAGACAGGGATTACCACCGGGGAGCTGTTTTTT,CASSLETGITTGELFF
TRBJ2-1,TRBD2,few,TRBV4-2,TGTGCCAGCAGATACGGGACTAGTCTAGGGGTTGAGCAGTTCTTC,CASRYGTSLGVEQFF
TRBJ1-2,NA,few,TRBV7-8,TGTGCCAGCAGCTTACAAGAGGATGGCTACACCTTC,CASSLQEDGYTF
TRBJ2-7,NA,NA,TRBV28,TGTGCCAGCAGTTCTCCTCACGGGACATCACCTTACGAGCAGTACTTC,CASSSPHGTSPYEQYF
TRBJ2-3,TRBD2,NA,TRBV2,TGTGCCAGCAGTGAAGCGCTTCCCGGGGGGGGCCTCACAGATACGCAGTATTTT,CASSEALPGGGLTDTQYF
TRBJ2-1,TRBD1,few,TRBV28,TGTGCCAGCAGGACAGGGGGTTCCTACAATGAGCAGTTCTTC,CASRTGGSYNEQFF
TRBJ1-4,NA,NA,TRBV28,TGTGCCAGCAGTTTGACGGGGTCAACTAATGAAAAACTGTTTTTT,CASSLTGSTNEKLFF
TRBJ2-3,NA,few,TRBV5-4,TGTGCCAGCAGCTTGGAGCGCCGCCCAGATACGCAGTATTTT,CASSLERRPDTQYF
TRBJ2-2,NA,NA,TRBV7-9,TGTGCCAGCAGCTTAGCGCGGGACAGGAACACCGGGGAGCTGTTTTTT,CASSLARDRNTGELFF
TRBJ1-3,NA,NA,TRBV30,TGTGCCTGGAGTGCAAACCAGGGCTCTGGAAACACCATATATTTT,CAWSANQGSGNTIYF
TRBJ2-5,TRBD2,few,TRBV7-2,TGTGCCAGCAGCTCCCCAGCGGGGGGGGCGGAGACCCAGTACTTC,CASSSPAGGAETQYF
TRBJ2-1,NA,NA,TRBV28,TGTGCCGCCCGGGGTACGGCCTACAATGAGCAGTTCTTC,CAARGTAYNEQFF
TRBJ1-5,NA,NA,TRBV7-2,TGTGCCAGCAGCTTAGGGGCAGACCATCAGCCCCAGCATTTT,CASSLGADHQPQHF
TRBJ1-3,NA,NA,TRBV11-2,TGTGCCAGCAGCTTTGCGTACGACTCTGGAAACACCATATATTTT,CASSFAYDSGNTIYF
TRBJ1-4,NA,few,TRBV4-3,TGCGCCAGCAGCCAAGACGGCCGGGGTGAAAAACTGTTTTTT,CASSQDGRGEKLFF
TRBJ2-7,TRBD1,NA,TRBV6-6,TGTGCCAGCAGTTACTCCCCGGGACAGGGCTACGAGCAGTACTTC,CASSYSPGQGYEQYF
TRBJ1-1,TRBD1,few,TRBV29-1,TGCAGCGTTGTCCCTGACAGGGGAGACGCTTTCTTT,CSVVPDRGDAFF
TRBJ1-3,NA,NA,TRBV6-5,TGTGCCAGCAGGAACACAGCCTTCTCTGGAAACACCATATATTTT,CASRNTAFSGNTIYF
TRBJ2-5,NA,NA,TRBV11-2,TGTGCCAGCAGCTTAGACTCCCGGGGGACCCAGTACTTC,CASSLDSRGTQYF
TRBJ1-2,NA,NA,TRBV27,TGTGCCAGCGGCCTCCCGGGCCCCGGGGTTGGCTACACCTTC,CASGLPGPGVGYTF
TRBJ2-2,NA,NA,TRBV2,TGTGCCAGCGAGGGGAACACCGGGGAGCTGTTTTTT,CASEGNTGELFF
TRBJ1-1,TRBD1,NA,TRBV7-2,TGTGCCAGCAGCTTAGCCCCGGACAGGGGAACTGAAGCTTTCTTT,CASSLAPDRGTEAFF
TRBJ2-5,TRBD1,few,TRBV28,TGTGCCAGCAGTCCCGACAGGGAAGAGACCCAGTACTTC,CASSPDREETQYF
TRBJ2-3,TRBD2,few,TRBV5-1,TGCGCCAGCAGCCTCACGGCACTAGCGGGTGCAGATACGCAGTATTTT,CASSLTALAGADTQYF
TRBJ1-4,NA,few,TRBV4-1,TGCGCCAGCAGGGGCGAAATTGCAACTAATGAAAAACTGTTTTTT,CASRGEIATNEKLFF
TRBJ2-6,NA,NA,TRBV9,TGTGCCAGCAGCGTAGGGGGGCATGGGGCCAACGTCCTGACTTTC,CASSVGGHGANVLTF
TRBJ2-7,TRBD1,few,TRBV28,TGTGCCAGCAGTTCTACCCACAGGGGCTTCACCTACGAGCAGTACTTC,CASSSTHRGFTYEQYF
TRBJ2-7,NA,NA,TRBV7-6,TGTGCCAGCAGCCGTGGGGGGACCTCTAAGTACGAGCAGTACTTC,CASSRGGTSKYEQYF
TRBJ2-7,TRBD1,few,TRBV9,TGTGCCAGCAGCTCCGGGACAGGGGGCTCCTACAAGCAGTACTTC,CASSSGTGGSYKQYF
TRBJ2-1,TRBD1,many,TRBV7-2,TGTGCCAGCAGCTCCACAGGGGATCGCTACAATGAGCAGTTCTTC,CASSSTGDRYNEQFF
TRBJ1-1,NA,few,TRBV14,TGTGCCAGCAGCGCCCAGCAGGCTTACACTGAAGCTTTCTTT,CASSAQQAYTEAFF
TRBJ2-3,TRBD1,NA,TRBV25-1,TGTGCCAGCAGACGCCGGGACAGGGACTTGGATACGCAGTATTTT,CASRRRDRDLDTQYF
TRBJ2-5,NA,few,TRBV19,TGTGCCAGTAGTATGATGGGGCTGCAAGAGACCCAGTACTTC,CASSMMGLQETQYF
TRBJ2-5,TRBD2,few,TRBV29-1,TGCAGCGTTGAGTCTACGGGACTAGGATTCGGGACCCAGTACTTC,CSVESTGLGFGTQYF
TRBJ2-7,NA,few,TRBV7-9,TGTGCCAGCAGCTTAGAAGGGGTTACCTACGAGCAGTACTTC,CASSLEGVTYEQYF
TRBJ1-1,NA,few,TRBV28,TGTGCCAGCAGCCCACTCCTCGGTGAAGCTTTCTTT,CASSPLLGEAFF
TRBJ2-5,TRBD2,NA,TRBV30,TGTGCCTGGAGTGTAGGTAGCGGGATTGAGACCCAGTACTTC,CAWSVGSGIETQYF
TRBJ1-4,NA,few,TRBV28,TGTGCCAGCAGTTCCCAGGGGCGCGAAAAACTGTTTTTT,CASSSQGREKLFF